Listed below are T cell receptor beta chains from one sample, sequenced in a study of regulatory T cells in long-lasting Graves disease. TCRdb re-analysed the multiplex PCR reads in MiXCR, keeping a single row per CDR3 protein. The sample shows some 450,000 distinct CDR3 sequences, around 22% of them seen only once. The sequenced sample was peripheral blood mononuclear cells (PBMCs), obtained when the disease was refractory, from a patient treated with antithyroid drugs. These receptors were taken from a female donor with Graves disease. Each CDR3 is given with its conserved first and last residue. Each record gives: D gene, clone size, V gene, J gene, CDR3 DNA, CDR3 protein. The D gene is left open where the match is weak. Some rows have no size entry. The others give once, few or many, or a class for an expanded clone.

>TRBD1|few|TRBV27|TRBJ1-2
TGTGCCAGCAGGGGGACAGGGCTATTCTATGGCTACACCTTC
CASRGTGLFYGYTF
>NA|few|TRBV30|TRBJ2-2
TGTGCCTGGAGTCGAGTTAGGGCCGGCAACACCGGGGAGCTGTTTTTT
CAWSRVRAGNTGELFF
>NA|NA|TRBV29-1|TRBJ2-2
TGCAGCGTTGAACGGACGACGGGGACCGGGGAGCTGTTTTTT
CSVERTTGTGELFF
>TRBD1|NA|TRBV4-1|TRBJ2-7
TGCGCCAGCAGCCATCCCGGGACAGGGGCCTACGAGCAGTACTTC
CASSHPGTGAYEQYF
>NA|few|TRBV6-2/TRBV6-3|TRBJ2-7
TGTGCCAGCAGTTCCTCTAGGCGGGTGAGCTCCTACGAGCAGTACTTC
CASSSSRRVSSYEQYF
>NA|many|TRBV27|TRBJ2-1
TGTGCCAGCAGTCTAACGGGACTCCATGGCAATGAGCAGTTCTTC
CASSLTGLHGNEQFF
>NA|NA|TRBV7-2|TRBJ2-7
TGTGCCAGCAGCTTAGGCAGTGTCAACTCCTACGAGCAGTACTTC
CASSLGSVNSYEQYF
>NA|many|TRBV28|TRBJ1-1
TGTGCCAGCAGTTTATCCTTTGGGGGGAAAAGAGCTTTCTTT
CASSLSFGGKRAFF
>TRBD1|NA|TRBV5-1|TRBJ1-5
TGCGCCAGCAGCGCCAACCCGGGACAGAGGACTAGCAATCAGCCCCAGCATTTT
CASSANPGQRTSNQPQHF
>TRBD1|many|TRBV28|TRBJ1-2
TGTGCCAGCAGTCCCGGGGACAGGGGGCGCTTTAACTATGGCTACACCTTC
CASSPGDRGRFNYGYTF
>TRBD1|many|TRBV30|TRBJ1-2
TGTGCCTGGAGACCGACAGGGGGACATGGCTACACCTTC
CAWRPTGGHGYTF
>TRBD1|few|TRBV5-8|TRBJ1-4
TGTGCCACCTCCAGGGGGCGAGGGAAACTGTTTTTT
CATSRGRGKLFF
>NA|many|TRBV7-2|TRBJ2-2
TGTGCCAGCAGCTTATATTGGCAGGGGAATCCCGGGGAGCTGTTTTTT
CASSLYWQGNPGELFF
>TRBD1|NA|TRBV11-2|TRBJ2-7
TGTGCCAGCAGCTCCCAGGGGCAGGGGGTCACCTACGAGCAGTACTTC
CASSSQGQGVTYEQYF
>NA|NA|TRBV4-1|TRBJ2-4
TGCGCCAGCAGCCAATACCCCAAAAACATTCAGTACTTC
CASSQYPKNIQYF
>NA|NA|TRBV5-1|TRBJ1-4
TGCGCCAACAGCTTGGTCCCGCATGAAAAACTGTTTTTT
CANSLVPHEKLFF